These 8 T cell receptor beta chains originate from one sample sequenced in a study of T cell responses to AZD1222 COVID-19 vaccine. Produced via immunoSEQ multiplex PCR; TCRdb's table is partial and in-frame only. In the table there are about 150,000 clones, roughly 86% of which are singletons. The source was peripheral blood, collected 28 days after the second AZD1222 dose. The receptors here all came from an adult who received the AZD1222 COVID-19 vaccine.

The V call is TRBV18, the J call TRBJ1-6; no clear D. V lost 1 base, J lost 5 bases, and 12 bases lay in between. The germline V gene encodes CDR1 KGHSH and CDR2 LQKENI. The CDR3 extends over 16 amino acids. The CDR3 loop reads CASSPLTATNNSPLHF. The CDR3 nucleotides are TGTGCCAGCTCACCACTTACAGCAACCAATAATTCACCCCTCCACTTT.

The J gene is TRBJ1-2, the V gene TRBV25-1, with a weak D call TRBD1 (6 bases). Between the trimmed V and J ends, which lost 5 bases and 6 bases, there was a span of 10 bases. Germline CDR1 reads MGHDK; CDR2 reads SYGVNS. This CDR3 spans 12 amino acids. The CDR3 reads CASSWSGDGYTF. CDR3 coding DNA: TGTGCCAGCAGTTGGTCAGGGGATGGCTACACCTTC.

The rearrangement links TRBV6-5 to TRBJ1-3; D is unresolved. Germline CDR1 MNHEY, CDR2 SVGAGI. V lost 7 bases, J lost 0 bases, and 10 bases lay in between. The CDR3 extends over 14 amino acids. CDR3 DNA: TGTGCCAGCACAAGAGAGAGCTCTGGAAACACCATATATTTT. Its translation: CASTRESSGNTIYF.

The chain links TRBV12-3 or TRBV12-4 to TRBJ2-7; D might be TRBD1 or TRBD2, each matching 5 bases. V was clipped by 10 bases and J by 3 bases, with 13 bases between them. There are 12 residues in the CDR3. The CDR3 protein is CATQRGDYEQYF. CDR3 bases: TGTGCCACCCAGCGAGGGGACTACGAGCAGTACTTC.

This clone was seen a handful of times. The gene calls are TRBV2 and TRBJ2-7, with D hard to call. This CDR3 comprises 14 residues. Germline-derived CDR1 and CDR2 are SNHLY and FYNNEI. Deletions cut 2 bases from V and 1 base from J, with 9 bases between. The CDR3 reads CASSEWWNSYEQYF. The CDR3 DNA reads TGTGCCAGCAGTGAATGGTGGAATTCCTACGAGCAGTACTTC.

J is TRBJ1-1 and V is TRBV6-5, with D tentatively TRBD1 (5 bases). This CDR3 has 14 residues. Germline assignment: CDR1 MNHEY and CDR2 SVGAGI. Between the trimmed V and J ends, which lost 5 bases and 13 bases, there was a span of 23 bases. The CDR3 DNA reads TGTGCCAGCAGTCCCTACAACGGGCAGGGAGGGGTTTTCTTT. Protein sequence: CASSPYNGQGGVFF.

The chain employs TRBV5-1 and TRBJ1-2; the match to TRBD1 covers 10 bases. Germline V gives CDR1 SGHRS, CDR2 YFSETQ. The CDR3 runs to 15 residues. V shed 0 bases and J 6 bases; nucleotides not matched to a gene: 5. The CDR3 sequence: CASSLAMGQGNGYTF. The CDR3 DNA sequence: TGCGCCAGCAGCTTGGCCATGGGACAGGGGAATGGCTACACCTTC.

The rearrangement uses TRBV28 and TRBJ1-5; D call uncertain. The germline gives CDR1 MDHEN, CDR2 SYDVKM. The CDR3 loop spans 12 amino acids. V lost 3 bases and J lost 12, with 12 bases in between. DNA for the CDR3: TGTGCCAGCAGTTTGCCCCAAAGGGTCCAGCATTTT. It translates to CASSLPQRVQHF.